These 7 T cell receptor beta chains came from one sample sequenced in a study of shared clonotypes between healthy human individuals. The table came from immunoSEQ multiplex PCR; TCRdb's copy has only in-frame clones and leaves some out. This sample has some 100,000 clones, with around 65% found just once. Sequencing used memory CD8+ T cells sorted from blood. The sample's subset: CD45RO+ cells pooled with CCR7-negative TemRA cells. The receptors derive from a woman in her thirties in good health.

This clone was picked up a small number of times. This chain connects TRBV27 to TRBJ2-3; a possible D gene is TRBD2 (6 bases). Trimming pared 11 bases from V and 2 bases from J, leaving 11 bases between. This CDR3 contains 12 residues. The germline V gene has CDR1 MNHEY and CDR2 SMNVEV (reference sequence). CDR3 nucleotide sequence: TGTGCCCCTGGCGGGGCCACAGATACGCAGTATTTT. Translation: CAPGGATDTQYF.

The J gene is TRBJ2-2, the V gene TRBV4-2, with a possible D match to TRBD2 (6 bases). V lost 1 base and J 4 bases, leaving 13 bases between the germline ends. This CDR3 has 16 amino acids. Germline V gene data show CDR1 as LGHNA and CDR2 as YNFKEQ. CDR3 amino acids: CASSQGSAGLTGELFF. The CDR3, as DNA: TGTGCCAGCAGCCAAGGTTCGGCGGGGCTCACCGGGGAGCTGTTTTTT.

This chain links TRBV5-6 with TRBJ1-1; a weak D match, TRBD1 (5 bases). The germline gives CDR1 SGHDT, CDR2 YYEEEE. The CDR3 contains 16 residues. Trimming removed 5 bases at V and 0 bases at J, with 17 bases between. This chain's CDR3 is CASRDGTPNMNTEAFF. DNA of the CDR3: TGTGCCAGCAGAGACGGGACCCCTAACATGAACACTGAAGCTTTCTTT.

Notes on this clone: Since a much larger clone is just one base distant, this may be a read error. V usage is TRBV29-1 and J usage is TRBJ2-7, with a possible D match to TRBD1 (5 bases). The CDR3 runs 16 residues. V was pared by 2 bases and J by 6 bases, with 23 bases between. Germline CDR1 is SQVTM and CDR2 is ANQGSEA. CDR3: CSVELAGAGKRCEQYF. The CDR3 region has the DNA TGCAGCGTTGAACTCGCTGGGGCAGGGAAGAGATGCGAGCAGTACTTC.

The V and J genes are TRBV14 and TRBJ2-7; D uncertain. From germline, CDR1 is SGHDN and CDR2 FVKESK. This CDR3 is built from 13 residues. V was shortened by 0 bases and J by 7 bases, with 10 bases between the two germline ends. The CDR3: CASSQERFGEQYF. The CDR3, as DNA: TGTGCCAGCAGCCAAGAACGGTTCGGAGAGCAGTACTTC. The full variable domain, completed using reference TRBV14 and TRBJ2-7, is EAGVTQFPSHSVIEKGQTVTLRCDPISGHDNLYWYRRVMGKEIKFLLHFVKESKQDESGMPNNRFLAERTGGTYSTLKVQPAELEDSGVYFCASSQERFGEQYFGPGTRLTVT.

J is TRBJ1-5 and V is TRBV27; 8 nucleotides agree with TRBD1. This CDR3 has 14 residues. Germline V gene sequence: CDR1 MNHEY, CDR2 SMNVEV (reference sequence). V shed 6 bases, J shed 7 bases, and the junction held 8 bases outside the gene matches. The CDR3 region is CASSQTGAGQPQHF. The CDR3, as DNA: TGTGCCAGCAGCCAGACAGGGGCCGGACAGCCCCAGCATTTT.

Only a few counts were recorded for this clone. The chain couples TRBV28 to TRBJ1-1, with TRBD1 identical over 7 bases. Germline lookup yields CDR1 MDHEN and CDR2 SYDVKM. V shed 8 bases and J 0 bases; nucleotides not matched to a gene: 3. The CDR3 totals 13 residues. CDR3 loop: CASGTDLNTEAFF. As DNA, the CDR3 is TGTGCCAGCGGGACAGACCTGAACACTGAAGCTTTCTTT.